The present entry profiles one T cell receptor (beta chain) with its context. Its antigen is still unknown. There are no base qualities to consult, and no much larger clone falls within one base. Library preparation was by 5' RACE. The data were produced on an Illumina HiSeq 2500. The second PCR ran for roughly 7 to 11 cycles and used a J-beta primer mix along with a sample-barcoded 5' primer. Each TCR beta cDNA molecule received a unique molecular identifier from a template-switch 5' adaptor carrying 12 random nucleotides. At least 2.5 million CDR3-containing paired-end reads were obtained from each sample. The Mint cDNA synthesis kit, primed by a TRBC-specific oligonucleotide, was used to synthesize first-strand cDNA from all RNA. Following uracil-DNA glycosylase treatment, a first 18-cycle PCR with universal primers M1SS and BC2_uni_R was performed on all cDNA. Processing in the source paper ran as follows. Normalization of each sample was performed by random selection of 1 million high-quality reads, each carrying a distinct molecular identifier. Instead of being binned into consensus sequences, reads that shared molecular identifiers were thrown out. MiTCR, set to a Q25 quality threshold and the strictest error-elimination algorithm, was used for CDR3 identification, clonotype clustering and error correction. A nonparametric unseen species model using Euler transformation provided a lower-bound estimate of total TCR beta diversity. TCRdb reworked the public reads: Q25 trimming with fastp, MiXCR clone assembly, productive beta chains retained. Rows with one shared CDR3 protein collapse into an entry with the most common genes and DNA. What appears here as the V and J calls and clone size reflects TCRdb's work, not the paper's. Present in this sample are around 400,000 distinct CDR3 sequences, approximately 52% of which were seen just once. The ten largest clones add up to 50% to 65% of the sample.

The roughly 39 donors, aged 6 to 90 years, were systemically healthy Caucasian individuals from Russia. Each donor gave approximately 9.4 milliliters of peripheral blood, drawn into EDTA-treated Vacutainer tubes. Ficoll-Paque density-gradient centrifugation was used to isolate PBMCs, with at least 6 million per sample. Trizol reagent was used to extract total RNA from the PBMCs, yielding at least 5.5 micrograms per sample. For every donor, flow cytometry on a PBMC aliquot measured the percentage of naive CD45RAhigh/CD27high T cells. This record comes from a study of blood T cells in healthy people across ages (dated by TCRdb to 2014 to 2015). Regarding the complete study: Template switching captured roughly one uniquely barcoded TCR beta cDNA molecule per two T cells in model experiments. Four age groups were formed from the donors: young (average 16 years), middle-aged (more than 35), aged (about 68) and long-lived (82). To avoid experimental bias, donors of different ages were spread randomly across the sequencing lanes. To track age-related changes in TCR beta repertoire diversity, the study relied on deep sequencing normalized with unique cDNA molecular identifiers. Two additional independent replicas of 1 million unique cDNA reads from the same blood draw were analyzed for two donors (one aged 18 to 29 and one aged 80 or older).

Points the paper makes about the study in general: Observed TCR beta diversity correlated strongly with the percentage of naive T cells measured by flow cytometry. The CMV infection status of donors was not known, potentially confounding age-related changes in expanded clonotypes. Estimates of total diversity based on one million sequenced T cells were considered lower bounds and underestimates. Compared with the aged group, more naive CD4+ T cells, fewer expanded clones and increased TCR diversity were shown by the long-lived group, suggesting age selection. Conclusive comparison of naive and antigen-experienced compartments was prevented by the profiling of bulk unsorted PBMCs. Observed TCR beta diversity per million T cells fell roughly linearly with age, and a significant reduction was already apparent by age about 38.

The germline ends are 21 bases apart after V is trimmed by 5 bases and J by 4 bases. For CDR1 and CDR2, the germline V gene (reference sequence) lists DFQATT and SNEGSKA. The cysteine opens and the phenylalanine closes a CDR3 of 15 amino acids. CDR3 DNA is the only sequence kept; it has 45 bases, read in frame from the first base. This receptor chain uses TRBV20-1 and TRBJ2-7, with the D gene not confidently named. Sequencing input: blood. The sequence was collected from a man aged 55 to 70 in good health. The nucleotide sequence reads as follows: TGCAGTGCTGGGGATCTATCGGAGAGATTGTACGAGCAGTACTTC. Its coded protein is CSAGDLSERLYEQYF.